This T cell receptor beta chain stems from a study of T-cell reconstitution after alpha-beta-depleted transplantation in children (dated by TCRdb to between 2015 and 2016). Looking at the study overall: The study quantitatively tracked T-cell immune reconstitution after TCRalphabeta/CD19-depleted allogeneic hematopoietic cell transplantation in children using TCR repertoire profiling.

Libraries came from PCR. Sequencing was performed on an Illumina HiSeq 2500. To normalize quantification of the TCRbeta repertoire, the TCR libraries were built with molecular barcoding that relied on unique molecular identifiers. TCRdb cleaned the public reads at Q25 with fastp, built clones with MiXCR and kept in-frame beta chains. Entries are consolidated by CDR3 protein sequence, retaining the most common genes and DNA. For this sample the table gives hundreds of thousands of distinct CDR3 sequences, of which around 17% were detected only once. The ten largest clones add up to about 3.1% of the sample. The germline V gene provides CDR1 KGHSH and CDR2 LQKENI. The CDR3 runs 16 amino acids, cysteine and phenylalanine included. Of the read, only the CDR3 DNA is kept; its 48 bases are in frame from base 1. V sheds 2 bases and J sheds 1 base, leaving 15 bases between their ends. This clonotype was seen a handful of times. Its antigen remains unidentified. Base quality data are lacking; no much larger clone is found one base away.

The sequence links TRBV18 to TRBJ2-7; the D gene is tentatively TRBD1 or TRBD2, each matching 5 bases. The sequence was collected from a human donor who donated a stem cell graft to a child with acute lymphoblastic leukemia. The specimen was PBMCs from the stem cell graft donor, collected from the stem cell graft. The encoded CDR3 is CASSPAWDGISYEQYF. The DNA sequence follows: TGTGCCAGCTCACCAGCCTGGGACGGAATATCCTACGAGCAGTACTTC. The full variable domain, completed from the reference TRBV18 and TRBJ2-7 proteins outside the CDR3, reads NAGVMQNPRHLVRRRGQEARLRCSPMKGHSHVYWYRQLPEEGLKFMVYLQKENIIDESGMPKERFSAEFPKEGPSILRIQQVVRGDSAAYFCASSPAWDGISYEQYFGPGTRLTVT.